One and the same sample provided the 17 T cell receptor beta chains below, sequenced in a study of T-cell reconstitution after alpha-beta-depleted transplantation in children (dated by TCRdb to 2015 to 2016). The treatment or condition label, read with the paper, signifies: allogeneic hematopoietic cell transplantation with graft depleted of TCRalphabeta T cells and CD19 B cells. The library was prepared using PCR. Sequencing relied on an Illumina HiSeq 2500. To normalize quantification of the TCRbeta repertoire, the TCR libraries were built with molecular barcoding that relied on unique molecular identifiers. In TCRdb, the public reads were trimmed at Q25 with fastp and aligned with MiXCR, with productive beta chains retained. One record per CDR3 amino acid sequence lists the most common genes and DNA. Counted in this sample were some 600,000 distinct CDR3 sequences; about an eighth of them appeared once. The ten largest clones capture about 2.2% of the sample.

The specimen was PBMCs, mostly from graft donor cells, collected 360 days after TCRalphabeta/CD19-depleted stem cell transplant. The receptors stem from a male patient aged 10-17 years who had a stem cell transplant for acute myeloid leukemia, so the T cells may come from the graft donor.

The rearrangement uses TRBV7-9 and TRBJ2-3; D might be TRBD2 (6 bases). In germline, CDR1 is SEHNR, CDR2 FQNEAQ (reference sequence). This CDR3 is built from 13 residues. V lost 8 bases, J lost 1 base, and 10 bases lay in between. The CDR3 DNA reads as TGTGCCAGCCCTTCGGGAGGCACAGATACGCAGTATTTT. This codes for CASPSGGTDTQYF.

This clonotype was seen at least ten times. The chain employs TRBV11-2 and TRBJ2-5; a weak D match, TRBD2 (7 bases). The CDR3 sequence is 15 residues long. The V and J ends lost 0 bases and 4 bases respectively, with 12 bases between them. The germline CDR1 and CDR2 sequences are SGHAT and FQNNGV. CDR3 in amino acids: CASSLEGGPRETQYF. The CDR3 DNA is TGTGCCAGCAGCTTAGAGGGGGGGCCGAGAGAGACCCAGTACTTC.

The CDR3, as DNA: TGTGCCAGCAGCCGGACCCCAGTGGGTTCCTACGAGCAGTACTTC. It is translated as CASSRTPVGSYEQYF. This chain connects TRBV6-1 to TRBJ2-7; D unclear. In germline, CDR1 is MNHNS, CDR2 SASEGT. The length of the CDR3 is 15 residues. The V end was cut by 6 bases, the J end by 1 base, with 16 bases between.

This clonotype turned up a few times. This chain joins TRBV9 and TRBJ2-1; D may match TRBD1 or TRBD2 (5 bases each). V shed 4 bases and J shed 5 bases, with 22 bases lying between them. The CDR3 covers 17 residues. Per germline, CDR1 SGDLS and CDR2 YYNGEE. The CDR3 reads CASSPSPGTENHNEQFF. CDR3 in DNA: TGTGCCAGCAGCCCCAGTCCCGGGACGGAAAACCACAATGAGCAGTTCTTC. Supplemented by reference TRBV9 and TRBJ2-1, the full variable domain reads DSGVTQTPKHLITATGQRVTLRCSPRSGDLSVYWYQQSLDQGLQFLIQYYNGEERAKGNILERFSAQQFPDLHSELNLSSLELGDSALYFCASSPSPGTENHNEQFFGPGTRLTVL.

This clonotype appeared a few times. This rearrangement joins TRBV20-1 to TRBJ2-3; D perhaps matches TRBD2 (6 bases). Germline V gene sequence: CDR1 DFQATT, CDR2 SNEGSKA (reference sequence). CDR3 length equals 14 residues. Trimming stripped 6 bases from V and 3 bases from J, with 16 bases between. This CDR3 reads CSAPTAGLTDTQYF. Written as DNA, the CDR3 is TGCAGTGCCCCAACGGCGGGATTGACAGATACGCAGTATTTT.

The sample holds a few counts of this clonotype. The chain links TRBV7-3 to TRBJ2-2; weak D call: TRBD2 (6 bases). Germline-derived CDR1 and CDR2 are SGHTA and FQGTGA. The CDR3 runs to 16 residues. V gave up 3 bases and J gave up 3 bases, with 14 bases separating them. CDR3 protein: CASSFPAWGDTGELFF. The CDR3, as DNA: TGTGCCAGCAGCTTCCCGGCCTGGGGGGACACCGGGGAGCTGTTTTTT. The complete variable domain, with remaining parts taken from reference TRBV7-3 and TRBJ2-2, reads GAGVSQTPSNKVTEKGKYVELRCDPISGHTALYWYRQSLGQGPEFLIYFQGTGAADDSGLPNDRFFAVRPEGSVSTLKIQRTERGDSAVYLCASSFPAWGDTGELFFGEGSRLTVL.

This chain connects TRBV7-9 to TRBJ1-4, with 7 bases identical to TRBD1. The CDR3 loop spans 17 amino acids. CDR1 is SEHNR and CDR2 is FQNEAQ in the germline V gene (reference sequence). Trimming removed 3 bases from V and 4 bases from J; junction bases left unmatched: 11. The DNA for the CDR3 is TGTGCCAGCAGCTTCCCCTTGAGGGGGCGAGATAATGAAAAACTGTTTTTT. This sequence encodes CASSFPLRGRDNEKLFF.

This clonotype was seen a handful of times. The CDR3 DNA reads TGTGCCAGCAGCTGGGGGCTGAGGGATACGCAGTATTTT. Amino acid sequence: CASSWGLRDTQYF. The chain uses TRBV7-3 and TRBJ2-3; possibly TRBD1 for D (6 bases). Looked up from germline, CDR1 is SGHTA and CDR2 is FQGTGA. V dropped 4 bases and J dropped 6 bases, with 11 bases sitting between them. The CDR3 is 13 amino acids.

This clonotype was counted between two and nine times. The chain couples TRBV4-2 to TRBJ2-7; possible D gene TRBD1, 5 bases. The V gene's germline CDR1 is LGHNA and CDR2 YNFKEQ. The CDR3 is 14 amino acids. The germline V and J ends were trimmed by 0 bases and 3 bases, with 9 bases remaining between them. CDR3 region: CASSQEGQNYEQYF. The CDR3 nucleotides are TGTGCCAGCAGCCAAGAGGGGCAGAACTACGAGCAGTACTTC.

This clonotype has only a few counts. V and J are TRBV6-2 or TRBV6-3 and TRBJ2-2; 9 nucleotides align to TRBD1. The germline V gene has CDR1 MNHEY and CDR2 SVGEGT. The CDR3 loop spans 18 amino acids. J gave up 1 base and V 2 bases, and 8 bases lay outside the gene matches. As DNA, the CDR3 is TGTGCCAGCAGTTACGACGTACCGGGACAGGGGAACACCGGGGAGCTGTTTTTT. Protein: CASSYDVPGQGNTGELFF.

Regarding this clonotype: A junction boundary mismatches the germline segment, possibly from a read error. This chain joins TRBV7-3 and TRBJ2-7, with 16 bases fitting TRBD2. The CDR3 has 15 residues. Per germline, CDR1 SGHTA and CDR2 FQGTGA. The CDR3 is CASSSGTSGRESLDF. The CDR3 bases are TGTGCCAGCAGCTCTGGGACTAGCGGGAGGGAGAGTTTGGACTTC.

This clonotype was recorded many times. The chain recombines TRBV10-3 with TRBJ2-3; 11 bases line up with TRBD2. Germline CDR1 is ENHRY and CDR2 is SYGVKD. V lost 7 bases, J lost 3 bases, and 6 bases stayed unmatched. There are 15 residues in the CDR3. The CDR3 DNA is TGTGCCATCACCCAGACTAGCGGGAATACAGATACGCAGTATTTT. Its protein is CAITQTSGNTDTQYF.

The V gene is TRBV12-3 or TRBV12-4, the J gene TRBJ2-3; D is perhaps TRBD2 (6 bases). With 6 bases removed from V and 4 bases from J, the gap between germline ends came to 23 bases. This CDR3 spans 17 amino acids. The CDR3 DNA reads as TGTGCCAGCAGCTTATTTACTAGCCGGGGGATGGCAGATACGCAGTATTTT. This sequence encodes CASSLFTSRGMADTQYF.

This chain connects TRBV6-2 or TRBV6-3 to TRBJ1-1; TRBD1 might be the D (6 bases). V was cut by 2 bases and J by 1 base, with 23 bases left in between. CDR3 size: 19 residues. Germline CDR1 MNHEY, CDR2 SVGEGT. CDR3 DNA: TGTGCCAGCAGTTACACAGGGACTTACAGCGCCTTAGGGAACACTGAAGCTTTCTTT. Its protein is CASSYTGTYSALGNTEAFF.

Worth noting for this clonotype: An end of the junction differs from the germline gene, which may be a read error. This rearrangement joins TRBV20-1 to TRBJ2-7; the D gene could be TRBD1 or TRBD2 (5 bases each). Germline values: CDR1 DFQATT, CDR2 SNEGSKA (reference sequence). The CDR3 runs to 11 residues. The CDR3 sequence is CSASGANEQCF. CDR3 nucleotides: TGCAGTGCTAGCGGGGCCAACGAGCAGTGCTTC.

This clonotype was picked up a small number of times. This chain uses TRBV6-5 with TRBJ2-1, with D maybe TRBD1 (5 bases). Germline CDR1 and CDR2: MNHEY and SVGAGI. The V gene lost 4 bases and the J gene lost 10 bases, with 29 bases spanning the gap. CDR3 length: 18 amino acids. The CDR3 spells CASSFVHDGRLTAWEQFF. The CDR3 coding sequence is TGTGCCAGCAGTTTCGTCCACGATGGGCGGCTGACAGCGTGGGAGCAGTTCTTC.

Only a few counts were recorded for this clonotype. The chain is built from TRBV10-3 and TRBJ2-5; possibly TRBD1 for D (5 bases). CDR3 length equals 18 residues. Germline CDR1 reads ENHRY; CDR2 reads SYGVKD. V gave up 0 bases and J gave up 2 bases, with 19 bases separating them. The CDR3 DNA reads as TGTGCCATCAGTGAGTCGGGGCGAACAGAAGGGCCTCAAGAGACCCAGTACTTC. Its translation is CAISESGRTEGPQETQYF.